Listed below are T cell receptor beta chains from one sample, sequenced in a study of T-cell reconstitution after alpha-beta-depleted transplantation in children. One entry per CDR3 protein results from TCRdb running MiXCR on the PCR reads. The repertoire consists of 230,000 or so distinct CDR3 sequences, with around 13% occurring once and the leading ten covering around 2.8%. The source was PBMCs from the stem cell graft donor, collected from the stem cell graft. The receptor set was obtained from a human donor who donated a stem cell graft to a child with acute lymphoblastic leukemia. Both conserved end residues are trimmed from each CDR3.

V: TRBV6-5; CDR3: ASSVRGLGYGYT
V: TRBV5-5; CDR3: ASSHPGFQETQY
V: TRBV7-6; CDR3: ASSLHDSQPQH
V: TRBV4-3; CDR3: ASSQASGSGYGYT
V: TRBV7-8; CDR3: ASSLSTYEKLF
V: TRBV30; CDR3: AWSTAGGPGHEQY
V: TRBV7-3; CDR3: ASSLNPGPEQY
V: TRBV7-2; CDR3: ASSLVAGEGADTQY
V: TRBV20-1; CDR3: SATALGFTDTQY
V: TRBV27; CDR3: ASSLSSGGQNEQF
V: TRBV29-1; CDR3: SVVTPNTGELF
V: TRBV5-1; CDR3: ASSLDGTGALSNNYGYT
V: TRBV7-8; CDR3: ASSSRGTNQPQH
V: TRBV28; CDR3: ASSLPRGNEQY
V: TRBV6-5; CDR3: ASSYGTADQPQH
V: TRBV13; CDR3: ASSPGPGSTNEKLF
V: TRBV20-1; CDR3: SAVPAGEPNTEAF
V: TRBV19; CDR3: ASSAGQGNEQF
V: TRBV6-6; CDR3: ASFDKYEQY
V: TRBV6-6; CDR3: ASSPGYQPQH
V: TRBV11-2; CDR3: ASSLGRYNEQF
V: TRBV20-1; CDR3: SASPPGQGKNEQF
V: TRBV6-2/TRBV6-3; CDR3: ASSRPGQGNEKLF
V: TRBV4-2; CDR3: ASSDRGNTEAF
V: TRBV12-3/TRBV12-4; CDR3: ASSGISALTGELF